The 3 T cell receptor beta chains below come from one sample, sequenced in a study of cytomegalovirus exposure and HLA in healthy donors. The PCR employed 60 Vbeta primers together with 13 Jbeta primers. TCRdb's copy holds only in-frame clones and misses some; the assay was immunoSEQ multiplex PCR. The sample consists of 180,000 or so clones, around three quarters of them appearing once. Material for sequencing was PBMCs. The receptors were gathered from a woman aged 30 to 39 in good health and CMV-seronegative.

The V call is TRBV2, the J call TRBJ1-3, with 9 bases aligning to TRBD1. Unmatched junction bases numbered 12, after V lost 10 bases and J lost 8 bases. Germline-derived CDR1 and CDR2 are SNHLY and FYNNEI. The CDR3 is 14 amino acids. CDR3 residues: CANYEDRGVYTIYF. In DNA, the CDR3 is TGTGCCAACTACGAAGACAGGGGGGTATACACCATATATTTT. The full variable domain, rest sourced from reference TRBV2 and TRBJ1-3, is EPEVTQTPSHQVTQMGQEVILRCVPISNHLYFYWYRQILGQKVEFLVSFYNNEISEKSEIFDDQFSVERPDGSNFTLKIRSTKLEDSAMYFCANYEDRGVYTIYFGEGSWLTVV.

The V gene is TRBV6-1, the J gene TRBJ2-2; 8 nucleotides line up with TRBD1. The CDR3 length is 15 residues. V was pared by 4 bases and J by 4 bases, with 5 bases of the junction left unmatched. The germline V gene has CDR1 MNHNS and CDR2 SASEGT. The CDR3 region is CASSALTGATGELFF. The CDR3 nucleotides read TGTGCCAGCAGTGCCCTGACAGGGGCCACCGGGGAGCTGTTTTTT.

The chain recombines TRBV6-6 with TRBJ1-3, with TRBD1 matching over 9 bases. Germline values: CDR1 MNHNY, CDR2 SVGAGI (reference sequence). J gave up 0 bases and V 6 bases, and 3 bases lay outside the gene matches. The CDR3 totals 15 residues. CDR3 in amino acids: CASSSTGGSGNTIYF. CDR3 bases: TGTGCCAGCAGCTCGACAGGGGGCTCTGGAAACACCATATATTTT.